These T cell receptor beta chains were read from a single sample in a study of identical twins. TCRdb fed the 5' RACE reads into MiXCR, producing one record per CDR3 protein. This sample has about 660,000 distinct CDR3 sequences; about 9.4% occur once, and the top ten carry approximately 0.89%. These same records also appear under a second study, on yellow fever vaccine responses in identical twins.

The specimen was PBMCs. The receptors were sampled from a woman between 18 and 29 years old in good health. Each CDR3 is given with its conserved first and last residue. Each record gives: clone size, V gene, D gene, J gene, CDR3 protein, CDR3 DNA. A D gene is named only where the DNA matches it firmly. Some rows have no size entry. The others give once, few or many, or a class for an expanded clone.

>.|TRBV6-2/TRBV6-3|TRBD2|TRBJ2-7
CATASGLVGVYEQYF
TGTGCCACCGCCTCCGGACTAGTCGGAGTATACGAGCAGTACTTC
>.|TRBV7-2|.|TRBJ2-3
CASTPRPSGTDTQYF
TGTGCCAGCACCCCGAGGCCGAGCGGTACAGATACGCAGTATTTT
>many|TRBV7-9|.|TRBJ2-7
CASSPNSYEQYF
TGTGCCAGCAGCCCCAACTCCTACGAGCAGTACTTC
>few|TRBV28|.|TRBJ2-7
CASSLYETSTYEQYF
TGTGCCAGCAGTTTATATGAGACTAGTACCTACGAGCAGTACTTC
>.|TRBV7-2|.|TRBJ2-4
CASSLVQSQNIQYF
TGTGCCAGCAGCTTAGTACAGTCCCAAAACATTCAGTACTTC
>many|TRBV12-3/TRBV12-4|.|TRBJ2-5
CASSQRSGVETQYF
TGTGCCAGCAGCCAGAGGTCGGGGGTAGAGACCCAGTACTTC
>.|TRBV27|TRBD2|TRBJ2-1
CAISGTTDNEQFF
TGTGCCATCTCCGGGACTACTGATAATGAGCAGTTCTTC
>.|TRBV6-1|.|TRBJ1-5
CVSTPGQSNQPQHF
TGTGTCAGCACTCCGGGACAAAGCAATCAGCCCCAGCATTTT
>many|TRBV5-1|.|TRBJ2-7
CASSLLASYEQYF
TGCGCCAGCAGCTTGCTCGCTAGCTACGAGCAGTACTTC
>many|TRBV10-3|.|TRBJ2-7
CAIQPGHSYEQYF
TGTGCCATCCAACCGGGACACTCCTACGAGCAGTACTTC
>.|TRBV4-2|.|TRBJ2-3
CASSREVGNTQYF
TGTGCCAGCAGCCGGGAAGTGGGGAATACGCAGTATTTT
>few|TRBV6-1|.|TRBJ1-6
CASSDTFNSPLHF
TGTGCCAGCAGCGACACATTTAATTCACCCCTCCACTTT
>few|TRBV3-1|TRBD1|TRBJ2-5
CASSLRRDRGRETQYF
TGTGCCAGCAGCCTGCGCCGGGACAGGGGGCGAGAGACCCAGTACTTC
>few|TRBV24-1|TRBD2|TRBJ2-1
CATSDGLDYNEQFF
TGTGCCACCAGTGATGGACTAGACTACAATGAGCAGTTCTTC
>few|TRBV20-1|TRBD2|TRBJ2-7
CSARGTSGTNEQYF
TGCAGTGCTCGGGGGACTAGCGGGACGAACGAGCAGTACTTC
>.|TRBV2|TRBD1|TRBJ2-2
CASSENRGPSGELFF
TGTGCCAGCAGTGAAAACAGGGGCCCTTCGGGGGAGCTGTTTTTT
>few|TRBV12-3/TRBV12-4|TRBD2|TRBJ2-3
CASSPGTSGGAQDTQYF
TGTGCCAGCAGTCCCGGGACTAGCGGGGGGGCGCAAGATACGCAGTATTTT
>.|TRBV6-2/TRBV6-3|TRBD2|TRBJ2-7
CASSPWTSGNEQYF
TGTGCCAGCAGTCCCTGGACTAGCGGTAACGAGCAGTACTTC
>few|TRBV4-2|TRBD2|TRBJ2-5
CASSPLAGGKETQYF
TGTGCCAGCAGCCCCCTAGCGGGGGGGAAAGAGACCCAGTACTTC
>few|TRBV2|TRBD2|TRBJ2-7
CASRVAGELFEQYF
TGTGCCAGCAGAGTAGCGGGAGAATTGTTCGAGCAGTACTTC
>many|TRBV4-2|.|TRBJ1-2
CASSQSNYGYTF
TGTGCCAGCAGCCAGTCTAACTATGGCTACACCTTC
>few|TRBV7-9|TRBD1|TRBJ2-5
CASSLGQGLMETQYF
TGTGCCAGCAGCTTAGGACAGGGGTTGATGGAGACCCAGTACTTC
>many|TRBV3-1|.|TRBJ1-4
CASSQGGSSTNEKLFF
TGTGCCAGCAGCCAAGGGGGATCTTCAACTAATGAAAAACTGTTTTTT
>many|TRBV29-1|.|TRBJ2-7
CSVEGRFSNEQYF
TGCAGCGTTGAGGGTCGGTTCTCGAACGAGCAGTACTTC
>.|TRBV9|TRBD1|TRBJ1-6
CASSRDSPYNSPLHF
TGTGCCAGCAGCCGGGACAGCCCTTATAATTCACCCCTCCACTTT
>.|TRBV5-1|.|TRBJ1-2
CASTHGGNGYTF
TGCGCCAGCACCCACGGGGGTAATGGCTACACCTTC
>many|TRBV12-3/TRBV12-4|.|TRBJ2-2
CASSLMGYTGELFF
TGTGCCAGCAGTTTAATGGGGTACACCGGGGAGCTGTTTTTT
>few|TRBV5-1|.|TRBJ1-1
CASSLVTGPEAFF
TGCGCCAGCAGCTTGGTTACGGGTCCTGAAGCTTTCTTT
>many|TRBV6-5|TRBD1|TRBJ1-2
CASSYRDRGHYGYTF
TGTGCCAGCAGTTACCGGGACAGGGGGCACTATGGCTACACCTTC
>few|TRBV4-2|TRBD2|TRBJ2-1
CASSRGIAGGPLNEQFF
TGTGCCAGCAGCCGGGGGATAGCGGGGGGGCCTCTCAATGAGCAGTTCTTC
>few|TRBV29-1|.|TRBJ2-5
CSVEVGVQETQYF
TGCAGCGTTGAAGTCGGGGTCCAAGAGACCCAGTACTTC
>.|TRBV27|.|TRBJ2-3
CASSLMRQGGNTQYF
TGTGCCAGCAGTTTAATGAGGCAGGGGGGAAATACGCAGTATTTT
>many|TRBV12-3/TRBV12-4|.|TRBJ2-5
CASSLGFGETQYF
TGTGCCAGCAGTTTAGGTTTCGGAGAGACCCAGTACTTC
>many|TRBV5-6|.|TRBJ1-4
CASSYTGATNEKLFF
TGTGCCAGCAGCTACACGGGGGCAACTAATGAAAAACTGTTTTTT
>few|TRBV19|TRBD1|TRBJ2-1
CASRYRGNTYNEQFF
TGTGCCAGTAGGTACAGGGGGAATACCTACAATGAGCAGTTCTTC
>.|TRBV6-5|TRBD1|TRBJ2-7
CASKNRGYEQYF
TGTGCCAGCAAAAACAGGGGGTACGAGCAGTACTTC
>few|TRBV20-1|.|TRBJ2-1
CSANQNNEQFF
TGCAGTGCTAATCAGAACAATGAGCAGTTCTTC